This is a list of T cell receptor beta chains from one sample in a study of control samples from healthy donors and cancer patients. TCRdb keeps only in-frame clones here, not all; method: immunoSEQ multiplex PCR. The sample consists of tens of thousands of clones, 90% of them appearing once. The sequencing input was PBMCs. All receptors derive from a man between 60 and 75 years old with colorectal cancer. Both conserved end residues are part of each CDR3. The D gene is left open where the match is weak. The size field is filled for only some rows; it gives once, few, many or a size class.

D gene	V gene	J gene	clone size	CDR3 protein	CDR3 DNA
NA	TRBV7-2	TRBJ1-1	NA	CASSSGAWGNTEAFF	TGTGCCAGCAGCTCGGGGGCTTGGGGGAACACTGAAGCTTTCTTT
NA	TRBV6-6	TRBJ2-2	NA	CAIGGGELFF	TGTGCCATCGGGGGCGGGGAGCTGTTTTTT
NA	TRBV6-2/TRBV6-3	TRBJ2-7	NA	CASSGVPGADEQYF	TGTGCCAGCAGCGGTGTCCCGGGCGCGGATGAGCAGTACTTC
NA	TRBV27	TRBJ1-2	NA	CASSFMGSNYGYTF	TGTGCCAGCAGTTTCATGGGCTCTAACTATGGCTACACCTTC
NA	TRBV5-1	TRBJ2-2	NA	CASSLTTGNTGELFF	TGCGCCAGCAGCTTGACGACAGGGAACACCGGGGAGCTGTTTTTT
NA	TRBV19	TRBJ2-4	NA	CASTGTGEKNIQYF	TGTGCCAGTACTGGTACGGGGGAAAAAAACATTCAGTACTTC
TRBD1	TRBV2	TRBJ1-5	NA	CASSVGTAQPQHF	TGTGCCAGCAGTGTCGGGACAGCCCAGCCCCAGCATTTT
NA	TRBV18	TRBJ1-2	NA	CASSPVGTNYGYTF	TGTGCCAGCTCACCAGTGGGGACTAACTATGGCTACACCTTC
TRBD2	TRBV7-8	TRBJ2-2	NA	CASSFPLAGGQPGELFF	TGTGCCAGCAGCTTCCCACTAGCGGGGGGGCAGCCCGGGGAGCTGTTTTTT
TRBD1	TRBV7-2	TRBJ2-3	NA	CASSLTGGTDTQYF	TGTGCCAGCAGCTTAACAGGGGGCACAGATACGCAGTATTTT
NA	TRBV28	TRBJ1-2	NA	CASSWQQYGYTF	TGTGCCAGCAGTTGGCAGCAGTATGGCTACACCTTC
NA	TRBV7-2	TRBJ2-7	NA	CASSLVRERGGEQYF	TGTGCCAGCAGCTTAGTCCGGGAAAGGGGAGGCGAGCAGTACTTC
TRBD1	TRBV7-2	TRBJ1-5	NA	CASSPRDRTNQPQHF	TGTGCCAGCAGCCCCCGGGACAGAACCAATCAGCCCCAGCATTTT
NA	TRBV11-3	TRBJ1-6	NA	CASSLTRGNSPLHF	TGTGCCAGCAGCTTAACCCGGGGGAATTCACCCCTCCACTTT
TRBD2	TRBV11-2	TRBJ2-2	NA	CASSSIAGRGTGELFF	TGTGCCAGCAGTTCCATAGCGGGGAGGGGAACCGGGGAGCTGTTTTTT
NA	TRBV30	TRBJ1-1	NA	CAWSSKDTEAFF	TGTGCCTGGAGTTCTAAGGACACTGAAGCTTTCTTT
NA	TRBV7-2	TRBJ1-5	few	CASSLGGLGNQPQHF	TGTGCCAGCAGCTTAGGGGGGTTGGGCAATCAGCCCCAGCATTTT
NA	TRBV6-2/TRBV6-3	TRBJ2-1	NA	CASSYSYSGNEQFF	TGTGCCAGCAGTTACAGCTATAGCGGCAATGAGCAGTTCTTC
NA	TRBV19	TRBJ1-1	NA	CASKWSEYTEAFF	TGTGCCAGTAAATGGTCAGAGTACACTGAAGCTTTCTTT
NA	TRBV4-3	TRBJ2-2	NA	CASSQDLVGGGTGELFF	TGCGCCAGCAGCCAAGATCTCGTGGGTGGGGGGACCGGGGAGCTGTTTTTT
NA	TRBV3-1/TRBV3-2	TRBJ2-3	NA	CASGEGEKYF	TGTGCCAGCGGCGAGGGAGAGAAGTATTTT
NA	TRBV18	TRBJ2-7	NA	CASSSGTPMREQYF	TGTGCCAGCTCTTCCGGGACCCCAATGCGGGAGCAGTACTTC
NA	TRBV24-1	TRBJ1-2	NA	CATSDPGSGGYTF	TGTGCCACCAGTGACCCAGGGTCAGGCGGCTACACCTTC
NA	TRBV10-3	TRBJ2-5	NA	CAISDPVQETQYF	TGTGCCATCAGTGACCCAGTCCAAGAGACCCAGTACTTC
TRBD1	TRBV2	TRBJ2-6	NA	CASSLQGAGANVLTF	TGTGCCAGCAGTCTACAGGGGGCTGGGGCCAACGTCCTGACTTTC
NA	TRBV5-4	TRBJ2-3	NA	CASSLGVAADTQYF	TGTGCCAGCAGCTTGGGAGTAGCTGCAGATACGCAGTATTTT
NA	TRBV29-1	TRBJ1-5	medium-sized	CSVQGAGQPQHF	TGCAGCGTACAGGGAGCCGGTCAGCCCCAGCATTTT
NA	TRBV25-1	TRBJ1-1	NA	CASSLGAELTEAFF	TGTGCCAGCAGTCTGGGGGCGGAACTCACTGAAGCTTTCTTT
NA	TRBV6-5	TRBJ1-2	NA	CASSRTGTRDGYTF	TGTGCCAGCAGCCGAACCGGGACAAGGGATGGCTACACCTTC
NA	TRBV18	TRBJ1-5	NA	CASSPRTETHQPQHF	TGTGCCAGCTCACCACGGACAGAGACCCATCAGCCCCAGCATTTT
NA	TRBV6-1	TRBJ1-5	NA	CASSEYDQPQHF	TGTGCCAGCAGTGAGTACGACCAGCCCCAGCATTTT
TRBD1	TRBV10-3	TRBJ1-2	NA	CAISESAVGTGGRRYGYTF	TGTGCCATCAGTGAGTCCGCCGTCGGGACAGGGGGCCGTCGGTATGGCTACACCTTC
NA	TRBV9	TRBJ1-5	NA	CASSARGSVGQPQHF	TGTGCCAGCAGCGCGAGGGGGTCGGTGGGTCAGCCCCAGCATTTT
TRBD1	TRBV7-9	TRBJ1-1	few	CASSHVGQGATEAFF	TGTGCCAGCAGCCACGTCGGACAGGGGGCCACTGAAGCTTTCTTT
NA	TRBV6-5	TRBJ1-2	NA	CASSQDSVNYGYTF	TGTGCCAGCAGCCAAGACAGTGTCAACTATGGCTACACCTTC
TRBD1	TRBV28	TRBJ2-7	NA	CASSSAGTASYEQYF	TGTGCCAGCAGTTCAGCCGGGACAGCATCCTACGAGCAGTACTTC
NA	TRBV4-3	TRBJ1-5	NA	CASSQAFTGGAGVYQPQHF	TGCGCCAGCAGCCAAGCCTTTACTGGGGGGGCCGGTGTGTATCAGCCCCAGCATTTT
TRBD1	TRBV10-3	TRBJ2-3	NA	CAISGGQRTSTDTQYF	TGTGCCATCAGTGGGGGACAGCGCACTAGCACAGATACGCAGTATTTT
NA	TRBV28	TRBJ2-5	once	CATALGGETQYF	TGTGCCACGGCCCTCGGTGGGGAGACCCAGTACTTC
NA	TRBV3-1/TRBV3-2	TRBJ1-3	NA	CASSQDPGAIGNTIYF	TGTGCCAGCAGCCAAGATCCAGGGGCGATTGGAAACACCATATATTTT
NA	TRBV12-5	TRBJ2-3	NA	CASGRFDTQYF	TGTGCTAGTGGGCGTTTCGATACGCAGTATTTT
NA	TRBV19	TRBJ2-7	NA	CASSVNRGPYEQYF	TGTGCCAGTAGTGTCAATCGGGGCCCCTACGAGCAGTACTTC
NA	TRBV4-2	TRBJ2-3	NA	CASSLIPGEGGGDTQYF	TGTGCCAGCAGCCTTATCCCAGGGGAGGGTGGCGGAGATACGCAGTATTTT
NA	TRBV19	TRBJ2-5	once	CASSRGGGETQYF	TGTGCCAGTAGTCGTGGGGGCGGGGAGACCCAGTACTTC
TRBD2	TRBV6-6	TRBJ2-7	NA	CASSWGGNEQYF	TGTGCCAGCAGCTGGGGGGGAAACGAGCAGTACTTC
TRBD2	TRBV5-4	TRBJ2-5	NA	CASSLDPPAGGPETQYF	TGTGCCAGCAGCTTGGATCCCCCAGCGGGGGGGCCAGAGACCCAGTACTTC
TRBD2	TRBV10-3	TRBJ2-5	NA	CAISPGTSGGPKTQYF	TGTGCCATCAGTCCCGGGACTAGCGGGGGTCCCAAGACCCAGTACTTC
NA	TRBV19	TRBJ2-2	few	CASSSPRAYTGELFF	TGTGCCAGTAGCTCGCCGAGGGCGTACACCGGGGAGCTGTTTTTT
NA	TRBV21-1	TRBJ2-7	once	CASFKVPFF	TGTGCCAGCTTCAAAGTTCCCTTCTTC
TRBD1	TRBV30	TRBJ1-2	NA	CAWSAHRGHGYTF	TGTGCCTGGAGTGCCCACAGGGGACATGGCTACACCTTC
TRBD1	TRBV28	TRBJ1-2	NA	CAIKGADGYGYTF	TGTGCCATTAAGGGGGCAGACGGCTATGGCTACACCTTC
NA	TRBV7-9	TRBJ2-7	few	CASSLNSHEQYF	TGTGCCAGCAGCTTAAACTCCCACGAGCAGTACTTC
NA	TRBV3-1/TRBV3-2	TRBJ1-5	NA	CASSQSWTGHQPQHF	TGTGCCAGCAGCCAAAGCTGGACTGGACATCAGCCCCAGCATTTT
NA	TRBV18	TRBJ2-7	NA	CASSPGATRGEQYF	TGTGCCAGCTCACCAGGGGCCACTCGAGGGGAGCAGTACTTC
TRBD2	TRBV4-3	TRBJ2-1	NA	CASSQDGPSGADNEQFF	TGCGCCAGCAGCCAAGATGGCCCCAGCGGGGCTGACAATGAGCAGTTCTTC